These 13 T cell receptor beta chains were sequenced from one sample in a study of OX40 agonist ivuxolimab in advanced cancers. TCRdb's copy holds only in-frame clones and misses some; the assay was immunoSEQ multiplex PCR. The data show 40,000 or so clones, about 89% seen once. This specimen consisted of CD4+ or CD8+ T cells sorted from blood, obtained in a trial of the OX40 agonist ivuxolimab. All receptors come from an adult with an advanced solid tumor such as melanoma, head and neck, liver or kidney cancer.

This chain uses TRBV2 with TRBJ1-2; D is unresolved. The V gene's germline CDR1 is SNHLY and CDR2 FYNNEI. There are 13 residues in the CDR3. V lost 1 base, J lost 3 bases, and 6 bases lay in between. The CDR3 DNA reads as TGTGCCAGCAGTGAAGGGGCGGACTATGGCTACACCTTC. Amino acids: CASSEGADYGYTF. The full variable domain, with the rest looked up from reference TRBV2 and TRBJ1-2, is EPEVTQTPSHQVTQMGQEVILRCVPISNHLYFYWYRQILGQKVEFLVSFYNNEISEKSEIFDDQFSVERPDGSNFTLKIRSTKLEDSAMYFCASSEGADYGYTFGSGTRLTVV.

The CDR3, as DNA: TGTGCCAGCAGCGTATCACAGGGTGATAGGAAAGAGCAGTACTTC. Translation gives CASSVSQGDRKEQYF. J is TRBJ2-7 and V is TRBV9; possibly TRBD1 for D (6 bases). The CDR3 is made up of 15 amino acids. The V gene lost 1 base and the J gene lost 7 bases, with 18 bases spanning the gap. Germline CDR1 is SGDLS and CDR2 is YYNGEE.

The chain joins TRBV9 to TRBJ2-3; D is uncertain. The CDR3 extends over 15 amino acids. The germline gives CDR1 SGDLS, CDR2 YYNGEE. The ends were cut back, 0 bases at V and 2 bases at J, with 10 bases in the middle. The CDR3 region is CASSVEVRNTDTQYF. The CDR3, as DNA: TGTGCCAGCAGCGTAGAAGTCAGAAACACAGATACGCAGTATTTT. The full variable domain, completed using reference TRBV9 and TRBJ2-3, is DSGVTQTPKHLITATGQRVTLRCSPRSGDLSVYWYQQSLDQGLQFLIQYYNGEERAKGNILERFSAQQFPDLHSELNLSSLELGDSALYFCASSVEVRNTDTQYFGPGTRLTVL.

CDR3: CASRVQGQGGDEQFF. CDR3 nucleotide sequence: TGTGCCAGCAGGGTTCAGGGACAGGGAGGAGATGAGCAGTTCTTC. V is TRBV2 and J is TRBJ2-1, with 9 bases matching TRBD1. Germline lookup yields CDR1 SNHLY and CDR2 FYNNEI. CDR3 size: 15 residues. J was trimmed by 8 bases and V by 6 bases; bases with no gene match: 11.

The chain employs TRBV15 and TRBJ1-4; D not certain. V lost 6 bases and J 10 bases, leaving 15 bases between the germline ends. CDR3 length equals 13 residues. The germline gives CDR1 LNHNV, CDR2 YYDKDF (reference sequence). The DNA for the CDR3 is TGTGCCACCAGTCCTACGGTCCGGGGAAAACTGTTTTTT. Protein: CATSPTVRGKLFF. Supplemented by reference TRBV15 and TRBJ1-4, the full variable domain reads DAMVIQNPRYQVTQFGKPVTLSCSQTLNHNVMYWYQQKSSQAPKLLFHYYDKDFNNEADTPDNFQSRRPNTSFCFLDIRSPGLGDTAMYLCATSPTVRGKLFFGSGTQLSVL.

The chain combines TRBV15 with TRBJ2-5, with a tentative D call TRBD2 (6 bases). There are 14 residues in the CDR3. V lost 3 bases and J lost 5, with 13 bases in between. CDR1 and CDR2 from the germline V gene are LNHNV and YYDKDF (reference sequence). In nucleotides, the CDR3 is TGTGCCACCAGCAGTAGGACGGGAGTGGAGACCCAGTACTTC. It yields the protein CATSSRTGVETQYF.

The V and J genes are TRBV18 and TRBJ2-5; tentatively, D is TRBD1 or TRBD2 (6 bases each). The germline V gene encodes CDR1 KGHSH and CDR2 LQKENI. The CDR3 has 16 amino acids. V shed 6 bases and J shed 1 base, with 18 bases lying between them. The CDR3 DNA reads as TGTGCCAGCTCTCCTTTAGTGGGGGGCCTCCAAGAGACCCAGTACTTC. Protein sequence: CASSPLVGGLQETQYF.

V is TRBV15 and J is TRBJ1-1; D gene unclear. V lost 1 base, J lost 5 bases, and 8 bases lay in between. Looked up from germline, CDR1 is LNHNV and CDR2 is YYDKDF (reference sequence). This CDR3 comprises 13 residues. CDR3 bases: TGTGCCACCAGCAGAGTCGTGGGGACTGAAGCTTTCTTT. Translating it yields CATSRVVGTEAFF. Based on the CDR3 plus reference TRBV15 and TRBJ1-1, the full variable domain is DAMVIQNPRYQVTQFGKPVTLSCSQTLNHNVMYWYQQKSSQAPKLLFHYYDKDFNNEADTPDNFQSRRPNTSFCFLDIRSPGLGDTAMYLCATSRVVGTEAFFGQGTRLTVV.

This clone appeared a few times. The chain has TRBV13 and TRBJ2-3; tentative D call: TRBD1 (7 bases). Germline V lookup: CDR1 PRHDT, CDR2 FYEKMQ (reference sequence). The V and J ends lost 5 bases and 2 bases respectively, with 26 bases between them. The CDR3 loop spans 19 amino acids. DNA of the CDR3: TGTGCCAGCAGCGCGGCCTTCCGCGGGACAGCGTCTGACACAGATACGCAGTATTTT. This sequence encodes CASSAAFRGTASDTDTQYF.

The chain combines TRBV7-8 with TRBJ1-1; a weak D match, TRBD1 (5 bases). The germline V gene encodes CDR1 SGHVS and CDR2 FQNEAQ. The CDR3 sequence is 16 residues long. Trimming removed 0 bases from V and 5 bases from J, with 16 bases in between. In nucleotides, the CDR3 is TGTGCCAGCAGCTTAGCGAGGACACCAGGAAGGACTGAAGCTTTCTTT. Translating it yields CASSLARTPGRTEAFF. Filled out from reference TRBV7-8 and TRBJ1-1, the complete variable domain reads GAGVSQSPRYKVAKRGQDVALRCDPISGHVSLFWYQQALGQGPEFLTYFQNEAQLDKSGLPSDRFFAERPEGSVSTLKIQRTQQEDSAVYLCASSLARTPGRTEAFFGQGTRLTVV.

The table lists this clone with a count of one. In the same sample, other DNA sequences code for this CDR3. The chain has TRBV5-1 and TRBJ2-7; weak D call: TRBD1 (6 bases). V gave up 4 bases and J gave up 7 bases, with 18 bases separating them. Per the germline V gene, CDR1 is SGHRS and CDR2 is YFSETQ. CDR3 length equals 14 residues. The CDR3 DNA sequence: TGCGCCAGCAGCCGCCTAGGGGGTCCGGGGGAGCAGTACTTC. Amino acid sequence: CASSRLGGPGEQYF.

The rearrangement joins TRBV18 to TRBJ2-1; D gene ambiguous. Deletions cut 0 bases from V and 3 bases from J, with 12 bases between. Germline V lookup: CDR1 KGHSH, CDR2 LQKENI. The CDR3 extends over 16 amino acids. CDR3 in amino acids: CASSPPSRSDYNEQFF. CDR3 nucleotide sequence: TGTGCCAGCTCACCACCGAGCAGGTCAGACTACAATGAGCAGTTCTTC.

The CDR3, as DNA: TGTGCCAGCACCAGGACTAGCGGGGTCACAGATACGCAGTATTTT. Residues: CASTRTSGVTDTQYF. The chain uses TRBV27 and TRBJ2-3, with 12 nucleotides matching TRBD2. CDR3 size: 15 residues. Looked up from germline, CDR1 is MNHEY and CDR2 is SMNVEV (reference sequence). With 7 bases clipped from V and 2 bases from J, the junction kept 4 bases outside the gene matches.